A selection of T cell receptor beta chains follows, all from one sample in a study of blood T cell repertoires in COVID-19. Data came from immunoSEQ multiplex PCR; TCRdb stores just in-frame clones and leaves some out. The sample gives under 70,000 clones, over 75% of which show up once; roughly a tenth is in the top ten. Sequenced: peripheral blood. The receptor set was obtained from a woman aged 18-29 years with acute or convalescent COVID-19. CDR3s include the opening cysteine and the closing phenylalanine or tryptophan. D genes are given only for firm matches. Some rows have no size entry. The others give once, few or many, or a class for an expanded clone.

j_call,v_call,d_call,clone_size,cdr3_nt,cdr3_aa
TRBJ2-5,TRBV28,TRBD2,NA,TGTGCCAGCAGTTTCCATCTAGCGGGAGTTTTAGAGACCCAGTACTTC,CASSFHLAGVLETQYF
TRBJ1-1,TRBV5-1,NA,NA,TGCGCCAGCAGCTTGGTTCAGGGGATGAACACTGAAGCTTTCTTT,CASSLVQGMNTEAFF
TRBJ2-3,TRBV9,TRBD2,NA,TGTGCCAGCAGCCTAGCGGGAGATACGCAGTATTTT,CASSLAGDTQYF
TRBJ1-2,TRBV27,NA,NA,TGTGCCAGCAAAAACTCAGGGGATGGCTACACCTTC,CASKNSGDGYTF
TRBJ2-1,TRBV7-2,TRBD1,NA,TGTGCCAGCAGCTTCTCCGGGACAGAGACTAATGAGCAGTTCTTC,CASSFSGTETNEQFF
TRBJ2-2,TRBV11-2,NA,NA,TGTGCCAGCAGCCGTCCCTCCACCGGGGAGCTGTTTTTT,CASSRPSTGELFF
TRBJ2-1,TRBV29-1,TRBD2,NA,TGCAGCGTTGAAGTGGGACTAGCGGGGATCACCCTCTTC,CSVEVGLAGITLF
TRBJ2-2,TRBV21-1,NA,NA,TGTGCCAGCAGAATAGGACAAGCGAACACCGGGGAGCTGTTTTTT,CASRIGQANTGELFF
TRBJ2-5,TRBV7-2,TRBD2,NA,TGTGCCAGCAGCGTAACTAGCGGGGCCCAAGAGACCCAGTACTTC,CASSVTSGAQETQYF
TRBJ2-1,TRBV11-2,TRBD2,NA,TGTGCCAGCAGCGCGGCCGGGACTAGCGGGAGGGATGAGCAGTTCTTC,CASSAAGTSGRDEQFF
TRBJ1-2,TRBV6-5,TRBD1,few,TGTGCCAGCAGTTACTCAGGGGGCGACTATGGCTACACCTTC,CASSYSGGDYGYTF
TRBJ2-1,TRBV14,NA,NA,TGTGCCAGCAGCCAAGAAGTTGAGCACTATGAGCAGTTCTTC,CASSQEVEHYEQFF
TRBJ2-7,TRBV6-2/TRBV6-3,NA,NA,TGTGCCAGCAGCCCCTCCGCCAGCTCCTACGAGCAGTACTTC,CASSPSASSYEQYF
TRBJ2-7,TRBV4-1,NA,NA,TGCGCCAGCAGCCCTAGTTACGAGCAGTACTTC,CASSPSYEQYF
TRBJ2-7,TRBV5-1,TRBD1,NA,TGCGCCAGCAGCTTGGCGGGACAGGGGTTCTACGAGCAGTACTTC,CASSLAGQGFYEQYF
TRBJ1-4,TRBV3-1/TRBV3-2,NA,few,TGTGCCAGCAGCCAACACGGCCCCGGGACTAATGAAAAACTGTTTTTT,CASSQHGPGTNEKLFF
TRBJ1-4,TRBV2,TRBD1,NA,TGTGCCAGCAGTTTGGGACAGGGGGCTTCAACTAATGAAAAACTGTTTTTT,CASSLGQGASTNEKLFF
TRBJ1-4,TRBV19,TRBD1,NA,TGTGCCAGTAGTGACTCCGGGACAGCCATCGTAACTAATGAAAAACTGTTTTTT,CASSDSGTAIVTNEKLFF
TRBJ2-3,TRBV7-2,NA,once,TGTGCCAGCAGCATCGCCCCTGGCTCGAGAGGAGATACGCAGTATTTT,CASSIAPGSRGDTQYF
TRBJ1-5,TRBV11-1,NA,NA,TGTGCCGGAGACAGTCCCAATCAGCCCCAGCATTTT,CAGDSPNQPQHF
TRBJ2-2,TRBV6-5,TRBD1,NA,TGTGCCAGCACAGGGGGTGGACCCGGGGAGCTGTTTTTT,CASTGGGPGELFF
TRBJ2-1,TRBV10-3,TRBD2,NA,TGTGCCATAAATGGACTAGCGGGCAGTGAGCAGTTCTTC,CAINGLAGSEQFF
TRBJ1-4,TRBV7-9,NA,NA,TGTGCCAGCAGACCAGGGGACCACGGTCATGAAAAACTGTTTTTT,CASRPGDHGHEKLFF
TRBJ1-2,TRBV6-1,NA,NA,TGTGCCAGCAGTGAAAAGTGGGGGCATACCTTC,CASSEKWGHTF
TRBJ2-3,TRBV14,TRBD1,NA,TGTGCCAGCAGCCAAGCCGGGACAGGGGCAGATACGCAGTATTTT,CASSQAGTGADTQYF
TRBJ2-7,TRBV19,NA,once,TGTGCCAGTAGTACCCCGGGACAAGTTCACGAGCAGTACTTC,CASSTPGQVHEQYF
TRBJ2-1,TRBV4-1,TRBD2,NA,TGCGCCAGCAGCCGTGGACTAGCGGGAGGGCCGGGATACAATGAGCAGTTCTTC,CASSRGLAGGPGYNEQFF
TRBJ1-3,TRBV10-3,NA,NA,TGTGCCATCAGGCGGGGATCTGGAAACACCATATATTTT,CAIRRGSGNTIYF
TRBJ2-3,TRBV5-1,TRBD2,NA,TGCGCCAGCAGCTTTGAGCCCCTAGCGGGGGCCACAGATACGCAGTATTTT,CASSFEPLAGATDTQYF
TRBJ1-6,TRBV10-3,NA,NA,TGTGCCATAGGCACAGATACTAATTCACCCCTCCACTTT,CAIGTDTNSPLHF
TRBJ2-2,TRBV7-9,TRBD1,once,TGTGCCAGCAGCTCAACCGGGACAGGGGGCACCGGGGAGCTGTTTTTT,CASSSTGTGGTGELFF
TRBJ2-3,TRBV7-2,NA,NA,TGTGCCAGCAGCTCCTTGGGGGGAGTTGGCACAGATACGCAGTATTTT,CASSSLGGVGTDTQYF
TRBJ2-1,TRBV29-1,TRBD2,NA,TGCAGCGTTGTTGGCATTGGGCTAGCGGGGAAAAGCTCCTACAATGAGCAGTTCTTC,CSVVGIGLAGKSSYNEQFF
TRBJ2-2,TRBV13,NA,NA,TGTGCCAGCAGCTTAGGACAGGGTCGCACCGGGGAGCTGTTTTTT,CASSLGQGRTGELFF
TRBJ1-2,TRBV5-6,TRBD1,NA,TGTGCCAGCAGCTTGGGACAGGGCCACTATGGCTACACCTTC,CASSLGQGHYGYTF
TRBJ2-1,TRBV12-3/TRBV12-4,NA,NA,TGTGCCAGCAGTTTAGACTTCTTGGATGAGCAGTTCTTC,CASSLDFLDEQFF
TRBJ2-1,TRBV9,TRBD2,NA,TGTGCCAGCAGCGTAGGGGCGGGAGCCTACTACAATGAGCAGTTCTTC,CASSVGAGAYYNEQFF
TRBJ2-7,TRBV6-6,NA,once,TGTGCCAGCAATGTCGGGGACATGGCTGCCGAGCAGTACTTC,CASNVGDMAAEQYF
TRBJ2-7,TRBV2,TRBD1,NA,TGTGCCAGCGGGATGGGGACAGGGTCCCTCGAGCAGTACTTC,CASGMGTGSLEQYF
TRBJ1-4,TRBV11-1,TRBD1,NA,TGTGCCAGCAGCCCGGACAGGGGGCCTGAAGAAAAACTGTTTTTT,CASSPDRGPEEKLFF
TRBJ2-2,TRBV6-2/TRBV6-3,TRBD2,NA,TGTGCCAGCAGTTATAGCGGGGGGGACCTAAGAAGCACCGGGGAGCTGTTTTTT,CASSYSGGDLRSTGELFF
TRBJ1-4,TRBV20-1,TRBD1,NA,TGCAGTGCTAGTAACAGGGGGCGCGGAGCAACTAATGAAAAACTGTTTTTT,CSASNRGRGATNEKLFF
TRBJ1-5,TRBV6-6,NA,NA,TGTGCCAGCACCCCAGGGGGCAATCAGCCCCAGCATTTT,CASTPGGNQPQHF
TRBJ2-7,TRBV4-3,TRBD1,NA,TGCGCCAGCAGCCCGGGGACAGGGGGCCTGTACGAGCAGTACTTC,CASSPGTGGLYEQYF
TRBJ1-2,TRBV6-2/TRBV6-3,TRBD1,once,TGTGCCAGCAGTTACTGGGGACAGGGGGAAGATGGCTACACCTTC,CASSYWGQGEDGYTF
TRBJ1-3,TRBV2,NA,once,TGTGCCAGCAGTCCCACTGACAGCCGAAGAAGGGGTGGAAACACCATATATTTT,CASSPTDSRRRGGNTIYF
TRBJ1-6,TRBV27,NA,NA,TGTGCCAGCGCGAGGACTGAATGGGGAACAAATTCACCCCTCCACTTT,CASARTEWGTNSPLHF
TRBJ2-2,TRBV29-1,TRBD1,NA,TGCAGCGTCCGGACAGGGGGAACCGGGGAGCTGTTTTTT,CSVRTGGTGELFF
TRBJ2-1,TRBV5-5,NA,NA,TGTGCCAGCAGCTTGGCTTTTCAGGGTAGGGACAATGAGCAGTTCTTC,CASSLAFQGRDNEQFF
TRBJ1-1,TRBV27,TRBD1,NA,TGTGCCAGCAGATCCACCGCCCGAGGGGGCAATACTGAAGCTTTCTTT,CASRSTARGGNTEAFF
TRBJ2-3,TRBV29-1,TRBD1,NA,TGCAGCGTTGAAGGGGACAGGGGCCTCGGCACAGATACGCAGTATTTT,CSVEGDRGLGTDTQYF
TRBJ1-1,TRBV7-8,TRBD1,NA,TGTGCCAGCAGCCCTCGGGACAGCAAGAACACTGAAGCTTTCTTT,CASSPRDSKNTEAFF
TRBJ2-2,TRBV6-5,TRBD1,once,TGTGCCAGCACCGAGACAGGGTCCGGGGAGCTGTTTTTT,CASTETGSGELFF